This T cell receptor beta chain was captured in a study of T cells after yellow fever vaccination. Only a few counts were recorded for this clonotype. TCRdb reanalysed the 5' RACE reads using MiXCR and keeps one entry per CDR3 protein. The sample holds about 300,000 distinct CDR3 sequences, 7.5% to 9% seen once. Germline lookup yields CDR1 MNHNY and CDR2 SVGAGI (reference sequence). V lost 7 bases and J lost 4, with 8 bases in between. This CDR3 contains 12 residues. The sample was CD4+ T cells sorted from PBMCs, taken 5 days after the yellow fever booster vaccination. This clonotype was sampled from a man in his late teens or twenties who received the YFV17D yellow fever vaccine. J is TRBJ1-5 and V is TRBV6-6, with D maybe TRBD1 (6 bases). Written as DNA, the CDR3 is TGTGCCAGCAAGGACAGAAATCAGCCCCAGCATTTT. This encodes CASKDRNQPQHF.